Each of the 25 T cell receptor beta chains below was sequenced from the same sample in a study of cytomegalovirus exposure and HLA in healthy donors. Only in-frame clones appear in the TCRdb table, and some are missing; sequencing was by immunoSEQ multiplex PCR. The repertoire includes approximately 150,000 clones, around nine tenths of them detected once, and 2% to 3% sits in the top ten. The material sequenced was PBMCs. These receptors all stem from a man aged 18 to 30 in good health and CMV-seropositive.

The chain recombines TRBV9 with TRBJ2-7, with D perhaps TRBD2 (5 bases). The CDR3 is 14 amino acids. From germline, CDR1 is SGDLS and CDR2 YYNGEE. Trimming took 5 bases from V and 1 from J, leaving 13 bases between them. CDR3 protein: CASSPGRESYEQYF. CDR3 in DNA: TGTGCCAGCAGTCCTGGACGGGAATCCTACGAGCAGTACTTC.

The chain joins TRBV7-9 to TRBJ2-5; weak D call: TRBD1 (6 bases). Germline loops: CDR1 SEHNR, CDR2 FQNEAQ (reference sequence). This CDR3 comprises 15 residues. V shed 3 bases and J shed 3 bases, with 14 bases lying between them. CDR3 DNA sequence: TGTGCCAGCAGCTTTCATCACAGGGCAGAAGAGACCCAGTACTTC. Its translation is CASSFHHRAEETQYF.

The gene calls are TRBV7-9 and TRBJ1-1; D is unresolved. Trimming took off 5 bases at V and 1 base at J, with 8 bases between the two ends. This CDR3 spans 13 amino acids. The germline V gene encodes CDR1 SEHNR and CDR2 FQNEAQ (reference sequence). The CDR3 DNA follows: TGTGCCAGCAGCGAAGATAGGAACACTGAAGCTTTCTTT. Amino acid sequence: CASSEDRNTEAFF.

As DNA, the CDR3 is TGCAGCGTTGCCCCGGACAACCTAGCGGGACCACAAGAGACCCAGTACTTC. Amino acid sequence: CSVAPDNLAGPQETQYF. V is TRBV29-1 and J is TRBJ2-5, with TRBD2 matching 9 bases. CDR3 size: 17 residues. The V segment lost 4 bases and the J segment 2 bases; nucleotides outside the gene matches: 14. The V gene's germline CDR1 is SQVTM and CDR2 ANQGSEA.

The chain recombines TRBV2 with TRBJ1-1; D is undetermined. The germline V gene encodes CDR1 SNHLY and CDR2 FYNNEI. There are 15 residues in the CDR3. The ends were cut back, 6 bases at V and 2 bases at J, with 16 bases in the middle. The CDR3 sequence: CASSALGLGNTEAFF. The CDR3 coding sequence is TGTGCCAGCAGCGCCTTAGGACTTGGAAACACTGAAGCTTTCTTT.

The chain uses TRBV6-6 and TRBJ2-7; tentatively, D is TRBD2 (6 bases). The V gene lost 6 bases and the J gene lost 4 bases, with 10 bases spanning the gap. This CDR3 has 12 residues. From germline, CDR1 is MNHNY and CDR2 SVGAGI (reference sequence). This CDR3 is CASSLEGYEQYF. CDR3 bases: TGTGCCAGCAGCTTGGAGGGGTACGAGCAGTACTTC.

This clone was picked up many times. For the CDR3, the DNA is TGTGCCAGCAGGGATACAGGTACTATCCTCCACTTT. This codes for CASRDTGTILHF. This sequence joins TRBV6-6 and TRBJ1-6; D may be TRBD1 (5 bases). The germline V gene encodes CDR1 MNHNY and CDR2 SVGAGI (reference sequence). CDR3 size: 12 residues. V lost 6 bases and J lost 15, with 15 bases in between.

The rearrangement joins TRBV27 to TRBJ2-2; 8 bases fit TRBD2. The junction had 3 bases not matched to a gene; V was cut back by 6 bases and J by 0 bases. CDR1 and CDR2 (germline): MNHEY, SMNVEV (reference sequence). The CDR3 length is 15 residues. The CDR3 DNA is TGTGCCAGCAGGGAACTAGCGGCGAACACCGGGGAGCTGTTTTTT. Protein sequence: CASRELAANTGELFF.

The chain is built from TRBV15 and TRBJ1-1; TRBD1 matches 9 bases. From germline, CDR1 is LNHNV and CDR2 YYDKDF (reference sequence). V lost 1 base, J lost 1 base, and 1 base stayed unmatched. The CDR3 is 15 amino acids. The chain's CDR3 is CATSRGGQGNTEAFF. CDR3 DNA: TGTGCCACCAGCAGAGGGGGACAGGGGAACACTGAAGCTTTCTTT.

The V and J genes are TRBV18 and TRBJ2-5, with TRBD2 as a possible D gene (5 bases). Germline CDR1 and CDR2: KGHSH and LQKENI. This CDR3 is 14 amino acids long. Trimming left V 3 bases short and J 3 bases short, with 11 bases between. The CDR3 DNA reads as TGTGCCAGCTCACCCAGCAACGGGGAAGAGACCCAGTACTTC. Translating it yields CASSPSNGEETQYF.

For the CDR3, the DNA is TGTGCCAGCAGCCCCAGACTAGCCCGGGAGGGTGAGCAGTTCTTC. This translates into CASSPRLAREGEQFF. This chain links TRBV14 with TRBJ2-1, with TRBD2 identical over 8 bases. The germline V gene has CDR1 SGHDN and CDR2 FVKESK. The CDR3 runs to 15 residues. V trimming: 4 bases; J trimming: 9 bases; junction bases outside the gene matches: 11.

V and J are TRBV19 and TRBJ2-7; 10 nucleotides align to TRBD1. CDR3 length: 16 residues. V lost 5 bases and J lost 3; bases outside the gene matches: 10. CDR1 is LNHDA, CDR2 SQIVND, per germline (reference sequence). The CDR3 sequence is CASSRREGQGYYEQYF. Here the CDR3 DNA reads TGTGCCAGTAGTCGGAGGGAGGGACAGGGGTACTACGAGCAGTACTTC. Using reference TRBV19 and TRBJ2-7 for the parts outside the CDR3, the full variable domain is DGGITQSPKYLFRKEGQNVTLSCEQNLNHDAMYWYRQDPGQGLRLIYYSQIVNDFQKGDIAEGYSVSREKKESFPLTVTSAQKNPTAFYLCASSRREGQGYYEQYFGPGTRLTVT.

The chain has TRBV18 and TRBJ2-1; D is possibly TRBD2 (6 bases). Germline loops: CDR1 KGHSH, CDR2 LQKENI. The CDR3 is 15 residues long. V lost 5 bases and J 0 bases, leaving 11 bases between the germline ends. CDR3 coding DNA: TGTGCCAGCTCAGCTAGCGTTAGCTCCTACAATGAGCAGTTCTTC. As protein: CASSASVSSYNEQFF.

The rearrangement links TRBV18 to TRBJ2-5; 9 bases map to TRBD2. V lost 2 bases, J lost 3 bases, and 4 bases stayed unmatched. CDR1 is KGHSH and CDR2 is LQKENI in the germline V gene. This CDR3 has 15 residues. CDR3 in DNA: TGTGCCAGCTCACCATTGGGCGGGAGGGAAGAGACCCAGTACTTC. Translation gives CASSPLGGREETQYF.

V and J are TRBV27 and TRBJ2-4; 8 nucleotides line up with TRBD2. With 4 bases clipped from V and 2 bases from J, the junction kept 7 bases outside the gene matches. The germline V gene encodes CDR1 MNHEY and CDR2 SMNVEV (reference sequence). The length of the CDR3 is 16 residues. The DNA for the CDR3 is TGTGCCAGCAGTTCTGGACTAGCCTCAACCAAAAACATTCAGTACTTC. Protein: CASSSGLASTKNIQYF.

The chain uses TRBV5-1 and TRBJ1-4; the match to TRBD1 covers 8 bases. Germline assignment: CDR1 SGHRS and CDR2 YFSETQ. V lost 4 bases and J lost 7; bases outside the gene matches: 12. This CDR3 has 16 residues. CDR3 nucleotide sequence: TGCGCCAGCAGCCCTAGATTCGGGACAGGAGGTGAAAAACTGTTTTTT. Its protein product is CASSPRFGTGGEKLFF.

The chain combines TRBV19 with TRBJ2-1; 7 positions match TRBD2. From germline, CDR1 is LNHDA and CDR2 SQIVND (reference sequence). Germline trimming cut 5 bases from V and 3 bases from J; bases unmatched to any gene: 7. This CDR3 region has 15 residues. CDR3 residues: CASSPQREVYNEQFF. As DNA, the CDR3 is TGTGCCAGTAGTCCACAGCGGGAAGTCTACAATGAGCAGTTCTTC.

The J gene is TRBJ2-3, the V gene TRBV6-1; TRBD1 agrees at 7 bases. The CDR3 consists of 15 residues. CDR1 and CDR2 (germline): MNHNS, SASEGT. V shed 2 bases, J shed 2 bases, and the junction held 4 bases outside the gene matches. The CDR3 DNA sequence: TGTGCCAGCAGTGAACGACAGGGCCCCACAGATACGCAGTATTTT. This translates into CASSERQGPTDTQYF.

This clone was seen once. J is TRBJ1-3 and V is TRBV4-1; no clear D gene. The V gene lost 4 bases and the J gene lost 0 bases, with 16 bases spanning the gap. Germline-derived CDR1 and CDR2 are MGHRA and YSYEKL. The CDR3 totals 17 residues. The CDR3 loop is CASSPRRSDSSGNTIYF. The CDR3 DNA sequence: TGCGCCAGCAGCCCTAGACGGTCCGATAGCTCTGGAAACACCATATATTTT.

The chain combines TRBV10-3 with TRBJ1-2, with D hard to call. Germline CDR1 reads ENHRY; CDR2 reads SYGVKD. This CDR3 is built from 13 residues. V lost 3 bases and J 4 bases, leaving 9 bases between the germline ends. CDR3 loop: CAISEREAYGYTF. CDR3 nucleotides: TGTGCCATCAGTGAAAGGGAGGCCTATGGCTACACCTTC.

The gene calls are TRBV4-3 and TRBJ1-5, with D possibly matching TRBD1 (6 bases). Looked up from germline, CDR1 is LGHNA and CDR2 is YSLEER. Trimming stripped 0 bases from V and 4 bases from J, with 16 bases between. CDR3 size: 17 residues. The CDR3 spells CASSQDRSAGENQPQHF. The CDR3 bases are TGCGCCAGCAGCCAAGATCGGTCGGCAGGGGAAAATCAGCCCCAGCATTTT.

The chain employs TRBV15 and TRBJ1-3; no clear D. Germline CDR1 LNHNV, CDR2 YYDKDF (reference sequence). This CDR3 is 20 amino acids long. The V gene lost 6 bases and the J gene lost 0 bases, with 27 bases spanning the gap. CDR3 protein: CATRPLLGSYSGSSGNTIYF. The CDR3 bases are TGTGCCACCAGACCCCTTTTAGGATCGTACAGTGGGAGCTCTGGAAACACCATATATTTT. Looking up the rest from reference TRBV15 and TRBJ1-3 gives the full variable domain: DAMVIQNPRYQVTQFGKPVTLSCSQTLNHNVMYWYQQKSSQAPKLLFHYYDKDFNNEADTPDNFQSRRPNTSFCFLDIRSPGLGDTAMYLCATRPLLGSYSGSSGNTIYFGEGSWLTVV.

J is TRBJ2-3 and V is TRBV29-1, with a weak D call TRBD1 (5 bases). Per germline, CDR1 SQVTM and CDR2 ANQGSEA. The CDR3 covers 13 residues. The germline V and J ends were trimmed by 3 bases and 4 bases, with 11 bases remaining between them. The chain's CDR3 is CSVERQGSDTQYF. The CDR3 DNA reads TGCAGCGTTGAGAGGCAGGGCTCAGATACGCAGTATTTT.

This clone was picked up many times. This chain connects TRBV7-9 to TRBJ1-2; tentative D call: TRBD1 (6 bases). The CDR3 totals 14 residues. The V end was cut by 5 bases, the J end by 0 bases, with 10 bases between. Germline CDR1 and CDR2: SEHNR and FQNEAQ (reference sequence). The chain's CDR3 is CASSGTPSNYGYTF. The CDR3 bases are TGTGCCAGCAGCGGGACACCTTCTAACTATGGCTACACCTTC.

This chain joins TRBV9 and TRBJ1-2; TRBD1 might be the D (6 bases). Trimming removed 1 base from V and 2 bases from J, with 12 bases in between. Germline-derived CDR1 and CDR2 are SGDLS and YYNGEE. The CDR3 loop spans 15 amino acids. This CDR3 is CASSVLGASNYGYTF. As DNA, the CDR3 is TGTGCCAGCAGCGTACTGGGGGCTTCGAACTATGGCTACACCTTC.